This TCR beta chain was retrieved from a study of CD8+CD57+ T cells in acquired aplastic anemia. Study at large: Quantities of DNA derived from sorted CD4+ and CD8+ cells averaged about 3.2 ug.

Patients chosen for sequencing had CD8+CD57+ cells that had expanded, as shown by flow cytometry. The enrolled patients all had severe acquired aplastic anemia. Study-wide results and caveats: In CD8+ cells, Simpson's diversity showed no significant difference between patients and controls. It was found that approximately 29 CD8+ CDR3 sequences were shared between patients and controls.

A word on this clonotype: The antigen is undetermined. A much larger clone sits a single nucleotide away, making a read error possible.

Trimming cost V 5 bases and J 4 bases, with 17 bases left between them. The CDR3 loop spans 15 amino acids. It was genomic DNA that served as the template for profiling TCR beta VDJ and CDR3. TCRdb called the reads again in MiXCR, with one record for every CDR3 protein. The table shows over 150,000 distinct CDR3 sequences, with about 52% occurring only once. The sample was sorted CD4+, CD8+, or CD8+CD57+ T cells (not recorded which) from PBMCs. The chain has TRBV12-3 or TRBV12-4 and TRBJ1-1, with D uncertain. This receptor was obtained from a human donor with aplastic anemia. The CDR3 DNA reads as TGTGCCAGCAGTGGTCTCGTGGGTGCAAGCACTGAAGCTTTCTTT. Amino acid sequence: CASSGLVGASTEAFF.